These 24 T cell receptor beta chains came from one sample sequenced in a study of blood T cells in healthy people across ages. PCR was performed a second time for about 7 to 12 cycles using a sample-barcoded 5' primer and a J-beta primer mix. One entry per CDR3 protein, called by TCRdb with MiXCR from the 5' RACE reads. The table has hundreds of thousands of distinct CDR3 sequences, about 30% seen once; the top ten hold 15%. Sequencing used blood. These receptors came from a woman aged 80 or older in good health.

This clonotype showed up many times. The chain links TRBV10-3 to TRBJ2-7; D may be TRBD1 (7 bases). Germline values: CDR1 ENHRY, CDR2 SYGVKD. The CDR3 consists of 12 residues. V was cut by 10 bases and J by 1 base, with 11 bases left in between. The CDR3 DNA follows: TGTGCCACATCAGGGGGGTCCTACGAGCAGTACTTC. Translating gives CATSGGSYEQYF.

Remarks on this clonotype: A much larger clonotype is one base distant, so this may be a read error. The CDR3 sequence: CASSQAGTWGDEQFF. For the CDR3, the DNA is TGCGCCAGCAGCCAAGCTGGTACGTGGGGCGATGAGCAGTTCTTC. The chain employs TRBV4-3 and TRBJ2-1; possibly TRBD1 for D (5 bases). The germline gives CDR1 LGHNA, CDR2 YSLEER. V dropped 1 base and J dropped 8 bases, with 15 bases sitting between them. The CDR3 is 15 residues long.

This clonotype came up many times. The chain uses TRBV7-9 and TRBJ2-5; D unresolved. Per germline, CDR1 SEHNR and CDR2 FQNEAQ (reference sequence). The CDR3 runs 14 residues. V was trimmed by 6 bases and J by 0 bases, leaving 11 bases between them. CDR3 region: CASRAWADQETQYF. DNA of the CDR3: TGTGCCAGCAGGGCTTGGGCGGACCAAGAGACCCAGTACTTC. The full variable domain, completed using reference TRBV7-9 and TRBJ2-5, is DTGVSQNPRHKITKRGQNVTFRCDPISEHNRLYWYRQTLGQGPEFLTYFQNEAQLEKSRLLSDRFSAERPKGSFSTLEIQRTEQGDSAMYLCASRAWADQETQYFGPGTRLLVL.

Worth noting for this clonotype: It may be a read error: a sequence one base away is much more abundant. The chain links TRBV15 to TRBJ2-7; the D is unclear. In germline, CDR1 is LNHNV, CDR2 YYDKDF (reference sequence). This CDR3 has 13 amino acids. CDR3 in DNA: TGTGCCGCCAGCAGATGGAGTTCCTACGAGCAGTACTTC. Translated: CAASRWSSYEQYF.

V is TRBV10-3 and J is TRBJ2-2, with D tentatively TRBD2 (6 bases). Germline assignment: CDR1 ENHRY and CDR2 SYGVKD. Trimming cost V 7 bases and J 2 bases, with 11 bases left between them. CDR3 length equals 14 residues. For the CDR3, the DNA is TGTGCCATCACCCCGGGACTTAACACCGGGGAGCTGTTTTTT. The encoded protein is CAITPGLNTGELFF.

This clonotype came up a few times. This could be a read error, since a much larger clone is one nucleotide away. The V call is TRBV7-9, the J call TRBJ2-7, with D possibly being TRBD1 (5 bases). In germline, CDR1 is SEHNR, CDR2 FQNEAQ (reference sequence). There are 12 residues in the CDR3. Trimming cost V 3 bases and J 10 bases, with 13 bases left between them. CDR3 sequence (DNA): TGTGCCAGCAGCTTCAGGGAAGAGGCCCAGTACTTC. Its protein is CASSFREEAQYF.

This chain links TRBV7-8 with TRBJ2-3, with D possibly matching TRBD2 (5 bases). Germline V CDR1 and CDR2: SGHVS, FQNEAQ. The CDR3 consists of 14 residues. Trimming shortened V by 4 bases and J by 1 base, and 9 bases separated the two germline ends. The CDR3 protein is CASSYEGGTDTQYF. Written as DNA, the CDR3 is TGTGCCAGCAGCTATGAGGGTGGCACAGATACGCAGTATTTT.

The sample holds many counts of this clonotype. V and J are TRBV20-1 and TRBJ2-7; D may match TRBD1 or TRBD2 (6 bases each). The V gene's germline CDR1 is DFQATT and CDR2 SNEGSKA (reference sequence). The CDR3 spans 14 residues. The V end was cut by 0 bases, the J end by 7 bases, with 16 bases between. In DNA form, the CDR3 reads TGCAGTGCTAGAGATCACCCGGGGGCGCGGGAGCAGTACTTC. Amino acid sequence: CSARDHPGAREQYF.

The chain links TRBV7-8 to TRBJ1-1; D is uncertain. From germline, CDR1 is SGHVS and CDR2 FQNEAQ. This CDR3 has 15 residues. Trimming took off 1 base at V and 4 bases at J, with 13 bases between the two ends. CDR3 bases: TGTGCCAGCAGCTTAGGCCGGGCACGGGGCACTGAAGCTTTCTTT. This codes for CASSLGRARGTEAFF. Looking up the rest from reference TRBV7-8 and TRBJ1-1 gives the full variable domain: GAGVSQSPRYKVAKRGQDVALRCDPISGHVSLFWYQQALGQGPEFLTYFQNEAQLDKSGLPSDRFFAERPEGSVSTLKIQRTQQEDSAVYLCASSLGRARGTEAFFGQGTRLTVV.

The chain uses TRBV7-9 and TRBJ2-7, with 9 bases matching TRBD2. Germline lookup yields CDR1 SEHNR and CDR2 FQNEAQ (reference sequence). V shed 0 bases and J 5 bases; nucleotides not matched to a gene: 11. The CDR3 totals 17 residues. In DNA form, the CDR3 reads TGTGCCAGCAGCTTAGCGGCCTACTCTAGCGGGATCGACGAGCAGTACTTC. As protein: CASSLAAYSSGIDEQYF.

The CDR3 coding sequence is TGTGCCAGCAGGGGGATGACAGGGGGCGGTGAAAAACTGTTTTTT. Amino acid sequence: CASRGMTGGGEKLFF. The chain carries TRBV6-5 and TRBJ1-4; 10 bases agree with TRBD1. After removal of 6 bases from V and 7 bases from J, the junction contained 8 bases not matched to a gene. Germline CDR1 is MNHEY and CDR2 is SVGAGI. This CDR3 region has 15 residues.

On this clonotype: A much bigger clone sits one base away, suggesting this may be a read error. The gene calls are TRBV3-1 and TRBJ2-1, with D possibly being TRBD2 (6 bases). The DNA end is more similar to TRBJ2-7, so the J call may be wrong. The CDR3 is made up of 17 amino acids. Germline V CDR1 and CDR2: LGHDT, YNNKEL (reference sequence). The CDR3 sequence is CASSQVGAGVSYNEQYF. The CDR3 DNA reads TGTGCCAGCAGCCAAGTTGGAGCGGGTGTGTCCTACAATGAGCAGTACTTC.

This clonotype has a count of ten or more. This rearrangement joins TRBV29-1 to TRBJ2-7, with D perhaps given as TRBD1 or TRBD2 (5 bases each). There are 14 residues in the CDR3. Germline loops: CDR1 SQVTM, CDR2 ANQGSEA. Between the trimmed V and J ends, which lost 5 bases and 3 bases, there was a span of 17 bases. The CDR3 loop reads CSVTRGTVGYEQYF. DNA for the CDR3: TGCAGCGTTACTAGGGGAACCGTAGGCTACGAGCAGTACTTC.

This clonotype was seen repeatedly, ten times or more. The chain combines TRBV21-1 with TRBJ2-7; the tabulated D call, TRBD1, remains unverified against the DNA. TRBV21-1 is deemed a pseudogene. The length of the CDR3 is 16 residues. For the CDR3, the DNA is TGTGCCAGCATCCAGAACCGGGACAGGGGGAAATACGAGCAGTACTTC. This gives the protein CASIQNRDRGKYEQYF.

The table lists this clonotype with a few counts. The chain joins TRBV5-1 to TRBJ2-3; D tentatively fits TRBD1 or TRBD2 (5 bases each). The V end lost 0 bases, the J end lost 1 base, and 15 bases lay between the germline ends. Germline CDR1 SGHRS, CDR2 YFSETQ. The CDR3 covers 17 residues. The CDR3 region has the DNA TGCGCCAGCAGCTTGGCCAGCCGGGGCCAGGGCACAGATACGCAGTATTTT. This translates into CASSLASRGQGTDTQYF.

This CDR3 is CASSKADPDTQYF. The CDR3 region has the DNA TGTGCCAGCAGCAAAGCCGACCCAGATACGCAGTATTTT. This chain connects TRBV7-2 to TRBJ2-3; D gene ambiguous. Trimming shortened V by 5 bases and J by 4 bases, and 10 bases separated the two germline ends. Germline CDR1 SGHTA, CDR2 FQGNSA. The length of the CDR3 is 13 residues.

The rearrangement joins TRBV7-2 to TRBJ2-1; TRBD2 matches 12 bases. V shed 5 bases and J 0 bases; nucleotides not matched to a gene: 5. CDR3 size: 17 residues. Per the germline V gene, CDR1 is SGHTA and CDR2 is FQGNSA. CDR3 nucleotide sequence: TGTGCCAGCAGCGTGACTAGCGGGGGCAGCTCCTACAATGAGCAGTTCTTC. Translated: CASSVTSGGSSYNEQFF.

In its sample, this clonotype was seen many times. The chain recombines TRBV13 with TRBJ2-7; TRBD1 matches 11 bases. The V gene end was trimmed by 5 bases and the J gene end by 2 bases; junction bases not matched to a gene: 5. The germline V gene encodes CDR1 PRHDT and CDR2 FYEKMQ (reference sequence). The CDR3 is 15 amino acids. For the CDR3, the DNA is TGTGCCAGCAGCCAGGACAGGGGGCAGGCCTACGAGCAGTACTTC. It specifies CASSQDRGQAYEQYF.

On this clonotype: A much larger clone lies one base from this, so it may be a read error. The chain couples TRBV27 to TRBJ2-7; 8 positions agree with TRBD1. The CDR3 extends over 17 amino acids. Trimming took 11 bases from V and 0 from J; bases not matched to a gene: 18. CDR1 is MNHEY and CDR2 is SMNVEV in the germline V gene (reference sequence). As DNA, the CDR3 is TGTGCCGGCAAACCCCAGGGGGCCGGCCAAAGCTCCTACGAGCAGTACTTC. It codes for CAGKPQGAGQSSYEQYF.

This chain connects TRBV20-1 to TRBJ2-2; 8 positions agree with TRBD2. The germline V gene encodes CDR1 DFQATT and CDR2 SNEGSKA (reference sequence). The CDR3 spans 15 residues. V was clipped by 5 bases and J by 0 bases; unmatched bases: 5. The CDR3, as DNA: TGCAGTGCTCCTCAAGCGGGAGCGAACACCGGGGAGCTGTTTTTT. It specifies CSAPQAGANTGELFF.

This clonotype was counted at least ten times. V usage is TRBV6-2 or TRBV6-3 and J usage is TRBJ2-7; either TRBD1 or TRBD2 may supply D (6 bases each). The V and J ends lost 2 bases and 5 bases respectively, with 7 bases between them. Germline V gives CDR1 MNHEY, CDR2 SVGEGT. The CDR3 is made up of 12 amino acids. The CDR3 region is CASSYRGDEQYF. The DNA of the CDR3 is TGTGCCAGCAGTTACAGGGGGGACGAGCAGTACTTC.

The sample holds many counts of this clonotype. This chain connects TRBV4-1 to TRBJ2-5; a possible D gene is TRBD2 (5 bases). V was cut by 0 bases and J by 5 bases, with 16 bases left in between. Germline V gives CDR1 MGHRA, CDR2 YSYEKL. The CDR3 runs 16 residues. The CDR3: CASSQESGIPGETQYF. DNA of the CDR3: TGCGCCAGCAGCCAAGAATCTGGGATCCCGGGGGAGACCCAGTACTTC.

The chain couples TRBV20-1 to TRBJ1-1; TRBD1 matches 7 bases. The CDR3 spans 15 residues. V shed 3 bases and J 3 bases; nucleotides not matched to a gene: 10. CDR1 is DFQATT, CDR2 SNEGSKA, per germline (reference sequence). The CDR3 coding sequence is TGCAGTGCTAGGGCCGGGACAGCCCCGGACACTGAAGCTTTCTTT. This encodes CSARAGTAPDTEAFF.

This clonotype was recorded a few times. V is TRBV13 and J is TRBJ2-2, with unresolved D. The CDR3 has 12 residues. The germline V gene encodes CDR1 PRHDT and CDR2 FYEKMQ (reference sequence). V was clipped by 3 bases and J by 9 bases, with 8 bases between them. CDR3 DNA sequence: TGTGCCAGCAGCTTGGCTAGGAGGGAGCTGTTTTTT. This translates into CASSLARRELFF.